This is a list of T cell receptor beta chains from one sample in a study of glioma-infiltrating T cells after dendritic cell vaccination. Measured with immunoSEQ multiplex PCR; TCRdb has only the in-frame clones, and not every one. The sample yields approximately 99,000 clones, around 80% seen once. Source: blood, taken after dendritic cell vaccination. The receptors stem from a human donor with glioblastoma. Both conserved end residues are part of each CDR3. D genes are given only for firm matches.

v_gene: TRBV2
j_gene: TRBJ1-5
d_gene: .
CDR3aa: CASSLGGQPQHF

v_gene: TRBV5-6
j_gene: TRBJ1-4
d_gene: TRBD1
CDR3aa: CASSLVTGQVATEKLFF

v_gene: TRBV6-5
j_gene: TRBJ1-5
d_gene: .
CDR3aa: CASSLDINQPQHF

v_gene: TRBV16
j_gene: TRBJ2-7
d_gene: .
CDR3aa: CASSQSGTDRSSYEQYF

v_gene: TRBV6-5
j_gene: TRBJ2-7
d_gene: TRBD2
CDR3aa: CASGLAGRVEQYF

v_gene: TRBV7-9
j_gene: TRBJ1-2
d_gene: .
CDR3aa: CASSLKGPSGYGYTF

v_gene: TRBV6-5
j_gene: TRBJ2-7
d_gene: .
CDR3aa: CASQLAGWGEQYF

v_gene: TRBV4-2
j_gene: TRBJ1-3
d_gene: TRBD1
CDR3aa: CASSQKDRQGNTIYF

v_gene: TRBV23-1
j_gene: TRBJ2-1
d_gene: .
CDR3aa: CASRSLGDNEQFF

v_gene: TRBV11-3
j_gene: TRBJ2-7
d_gene: TRBD1
CDR3aa: CASSRSADRGQYF

v_gene: TRBV4-1
j_gene: TRBJ1-1
d_gene: TRBD1
CDR3aa: CASSPTEGQINTEAFF

v_gene: TRBV6-5
j_gene: TRBJ2-1
d_gene: TRBD2
CDR3aa: CASSYSGTSAYNEQFF

v_gene: TRBV19
j_gene: TRBJ1-6
d_gene: TRBD1
CDR3aa: CASRRQGNSPLHF

v_gene: TRBV5-1
j_gene: TRBJ1-1
d_gene: TRBD1
CDR3aa: CASRQTGGDTEAFF

v_gene: TRBV5-1
j_gene: TRBJ1-1
d_gene: TRBD1
CDR3aa: CASSFRDRGTEAFF

v_gene: TRBV5-1
j_gene: TRBJ1-1
d_gene: .
CDR3aa: CASSLARTEAFF

v_gene: TRBV30
j_gene: TRBJ1-2
d_gene: .
CDR3aa: CAWTGASNYGYTF

v_gene: TRBV28
j_gene: TRBJ2-7
d_gene: TRBD1
CDR3aa: CASSSGTGSTYEQYF